These T cell receptor beta chains were read from a single sample in a study of cytomegalovirus exposure and HLA in healthy donors. Clones were sequenced by immunoSEQ multiplex PCR, and TCRdb holds only the in-frame ones, with some missing. The sample lists fewer than 150,000 clones, around 77% occurring once. The sample comprised PBMCs. The origin of the receptors is a man between 25 and 39 years old in good health. Each CDR3 is given with its conserved first and last residue. Each record gives: J gene, D gene, V gene, clone size, CDR3 protein, CDR3 DNA. The D gene is left open where the match is weak. Size values are once, few and many counts, or a class for expanded clones, and some rows have none.

TRBJ1-1,NA,TRBV19,NA,CASSIARMNTEAFF,TGTGCCAGTAGTATAGCCAGAATGAACACTGAAGCTTTCTTT
TRBJ2-3,TRBD1,TRBV29-1,once,CSATTGTGVADTQYF,TGCAGCGCCACCACGGGGACAGGGGTGGCAGATACGCAGTATTTT
TRBJ1-5,TRBD1,TRBV6-1,NA,CASSPTGGGQPQHF,TGTGCCAGCAGCCCGACAGGGGGCGGTCAGCCCCAGCATTTT
TRBJ1-4,TRBD1,TRBV6-5,NA,CASSYSIGTGVEKLFF,TGTGCCAGCAGTTACTCGATTGGGACAGGGGTTGAAAAACTGTTTTTT
TRBJ2-5,TRBD2,TRBV9,NA,CASSVATSGRARQETQYF,TGTGCCAGCAGCGTAGCCACTAGCGGGAGGGCTCGGCAAGAGACCCAGTACTTC
TRBJ2-1,TRBD2,TRBV10-2,NA,CASGLAGVDEQFF,TGCGCCAGCGGCTTAGCGGGAGTGGATGAGCAGTTCTTC
TRBJ1-5,TRBD1,TRBV28,few,CASSLTGSGYSNQPQHF,TGTGCCAGCAGTTTGACAGGGTCGGGTTATAGCAATCAGCCCCAGCATTTT
TRBJ2-7,TRBD1,TRBV30,NA,CAWRFGQGYEQYF,TGTGCCTGGAGGTTCGGACAGGGGTACGAGCAGTACTTC
TRBJ2-2,TRBD2,TRBV7-3,once,CASSKIGGLANTGELFF,TGTGCCAGCAGCAAAATTGGGGGACTAGCGAACACCGGGGAGCTGTTTTTT
TRBJ2-4,NA,TRBV5-6,NA,CASSLKVLRDSSYF,TGTGCCAGCAGCTTGAAAGTCCTCCGGGACTCTTCGTACTTC
TRBJ1-1,TRBD1,TRBV19,few,CASSRTGLVNTEAFF,TGTGCCAGTAGTCGGACAGGGCTGGTGAACACTGAAGCTTTCTTT
TRBJ2-7,TRBD1,TRBV28,NA,CASSPRQGGNFYEQYF,TGTGCCAGCAGTCCCCGACAGGGTGGGAATTTCTACGAGCAGTACTTC
TRBJ1-4,NA,TRBV7-6,NA,CASSLTVGEKLFF,TGTGCCAGCAGCTTAACAGTAGGCGAAAAACTGTTTTTT
TRBJ1-5,NA,TRBV5-6,few,CASSLWANQPQHF,TGTGCCAGCAGCTTGTGGGCTAATCAGCCCCAGCATTTT
TRBJ2-7,NA,TRBV5-5,NA,CASSLAAYSSYEQYF,TGTGCCAGCAGCTTGGCCGCTTACAGCTCCTACGAGCAGTACTTC
TRBJ2-7,NA,TRBV11-1,NA,CASSRPGVEQYF,TGTGCCAGCAGCCGACCAGGGGTAGAGCAGTACTTC
TRBJ1-5,NA,TRBV19,NA,CASSSRSSNQPQHF,TGTGCCAGTAGTAGTAGATCCAGCAATCAGCCCCAGCATTTT
TRBJ2-7,NA,TRBV10-3,NA,CAIRSSGSSYEQYF,TGTGCCATTAGGTCATCCGGGAGCTCCTACGAGCAGTACTTC
TRBJ2-7,TRBD1,TRBV5-5,NA,CASRLTPGTGDSEQYF,TGTGCCAGCAGGTTGACCCCCGGGACAGGGGATTCTGAGCAGTACTTC
TRBJ2-7,NA,TRBV7-9,once,CASSPPLGPSIPEQYF,TGTGCCAGCAGCCCACCCCTAGGTCCTTCCATCCCCGAGCAGTACTTC
TRBJ2-1,NA,TRBV7-8,NA,CASSSRQAFGYNEQFF,TGTGCCAGCAGCTCCCGACAGGCCTTTGGATACAATGAGCAGTTCTTC
TRBJ2-7,NA,TRBV11-3,NA,CASSLHRQTPYEQYF,TGTGCCAGCAGCTTACACCGACAGACACCCTACGAGCAGTACTTC
TRBJ2-7,TRBD1,TRBV28,NA,CASIGAGGVKAYEQYF,TGTGCCAGCATTGGGGCAGGGGGAGTTAAGGCCTACGAGCAGTACTTC
TRBJ2-7,TRBD1,TRBV19,once,CASSRGQGVYEQYF,TGTGCCAGTAGTAGGGGACAGGGGGTTTACGAGCAGTACTTC
TRBJ2-1,TRBD2,TRBV27,once,CASRGGVAYNEQFF,TGTGCCAGCAGGGGGGGGGTGGCCTACAATGAGCAGTTCTTC
TRBJ2-5,NA,TRBV6-1,NA,CASREQGFGQETQYF,TGTGCCAGCCGTGAACAGGGATTCGGTCAAGAGACCCAGTACTTC
TRBJ2-3,TRBD2,TRBV5-1,NA,CASSLGTSGATDTQYF,TGCGCCAGCAGCTTGGGAACTAGCGGGGCCACAGATACGCAGTATTTT
TRBJ2-7,TRBD2,TRBV6-1,NA,CASSELREGLYEQYF,TGTGCCAGCAGTGAATTGCGGGAGGGCCTCTACGAGCAGTACTTC
TRBJ2-7,TRBD2,TRBV19,NA,CASRVLAGGDYEQYF,TGTGCCAGTAGAGTGCTAGCGGGAGGGGACTACGAGCAGTACTTC